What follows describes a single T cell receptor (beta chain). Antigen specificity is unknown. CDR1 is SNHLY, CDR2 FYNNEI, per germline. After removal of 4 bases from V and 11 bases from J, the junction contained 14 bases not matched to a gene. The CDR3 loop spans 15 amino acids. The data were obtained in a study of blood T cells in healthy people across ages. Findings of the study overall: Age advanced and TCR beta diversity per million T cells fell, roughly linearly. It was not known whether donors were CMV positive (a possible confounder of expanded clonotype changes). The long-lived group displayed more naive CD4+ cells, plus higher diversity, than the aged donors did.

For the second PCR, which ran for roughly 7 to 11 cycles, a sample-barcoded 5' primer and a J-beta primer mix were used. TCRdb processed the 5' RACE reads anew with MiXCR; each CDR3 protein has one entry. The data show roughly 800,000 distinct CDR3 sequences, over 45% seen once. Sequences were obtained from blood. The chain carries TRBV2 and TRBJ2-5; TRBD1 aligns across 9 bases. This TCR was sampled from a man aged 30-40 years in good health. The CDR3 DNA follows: TGTGCCAGCAGTGCCGGGACAGGGATTGAAGGGGAGCAGTACTTC. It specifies CASSAGTGIEGEQYF.